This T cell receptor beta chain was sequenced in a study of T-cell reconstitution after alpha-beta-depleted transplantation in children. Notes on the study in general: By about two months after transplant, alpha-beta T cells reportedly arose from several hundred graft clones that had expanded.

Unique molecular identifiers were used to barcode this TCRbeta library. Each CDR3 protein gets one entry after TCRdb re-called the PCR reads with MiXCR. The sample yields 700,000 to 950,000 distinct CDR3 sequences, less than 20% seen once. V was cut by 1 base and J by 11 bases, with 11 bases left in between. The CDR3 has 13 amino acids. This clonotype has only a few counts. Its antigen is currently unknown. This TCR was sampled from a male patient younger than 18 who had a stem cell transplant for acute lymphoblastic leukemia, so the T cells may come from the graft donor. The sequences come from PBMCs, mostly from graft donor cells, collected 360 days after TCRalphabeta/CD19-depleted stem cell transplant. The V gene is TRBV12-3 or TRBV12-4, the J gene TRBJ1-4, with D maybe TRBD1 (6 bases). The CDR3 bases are TGTGCCAGCAGTTTAGTCCCAGGGGCGAAACTGTTTTTT. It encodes CASSLVPGAKLFF.